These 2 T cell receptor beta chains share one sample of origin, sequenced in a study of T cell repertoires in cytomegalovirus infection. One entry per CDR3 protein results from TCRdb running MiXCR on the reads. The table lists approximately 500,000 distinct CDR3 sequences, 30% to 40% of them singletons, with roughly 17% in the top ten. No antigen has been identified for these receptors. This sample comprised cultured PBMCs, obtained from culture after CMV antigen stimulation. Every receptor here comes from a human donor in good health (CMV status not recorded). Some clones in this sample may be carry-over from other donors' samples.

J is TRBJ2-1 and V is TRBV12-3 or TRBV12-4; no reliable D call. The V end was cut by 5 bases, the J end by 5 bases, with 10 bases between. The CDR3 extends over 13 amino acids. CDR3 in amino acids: CASSPLYHNEQFF. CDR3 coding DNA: TGTGCCAGCAGTCCCCTATATCACAATGAGCAGTTCTTC.

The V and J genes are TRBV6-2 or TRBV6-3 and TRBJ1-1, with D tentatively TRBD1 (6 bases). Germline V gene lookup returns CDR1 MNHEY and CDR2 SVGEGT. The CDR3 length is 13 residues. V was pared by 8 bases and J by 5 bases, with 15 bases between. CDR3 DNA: TGTGCCAGCGGAAAAAGGGGGGGAACTGAAGCTTTCTTT. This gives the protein CASGKRGGTEAFF.